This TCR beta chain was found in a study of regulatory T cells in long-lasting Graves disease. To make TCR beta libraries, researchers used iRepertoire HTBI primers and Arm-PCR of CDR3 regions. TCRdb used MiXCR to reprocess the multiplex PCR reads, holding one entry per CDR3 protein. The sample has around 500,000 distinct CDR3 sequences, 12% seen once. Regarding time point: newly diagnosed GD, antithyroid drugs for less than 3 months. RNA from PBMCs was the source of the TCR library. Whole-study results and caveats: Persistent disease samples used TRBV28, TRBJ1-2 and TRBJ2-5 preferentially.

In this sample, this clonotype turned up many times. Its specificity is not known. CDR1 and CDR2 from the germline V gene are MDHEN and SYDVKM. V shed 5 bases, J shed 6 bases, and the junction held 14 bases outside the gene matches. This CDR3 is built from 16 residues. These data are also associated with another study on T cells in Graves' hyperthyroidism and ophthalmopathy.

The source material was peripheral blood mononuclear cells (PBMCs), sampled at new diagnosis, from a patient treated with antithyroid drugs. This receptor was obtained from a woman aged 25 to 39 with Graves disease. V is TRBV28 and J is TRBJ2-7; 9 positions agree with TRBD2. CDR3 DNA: TGTGCCAGCAGTCCGGGGGGCGGGAGGGCCCCAGGCGAGCAGTACTTC. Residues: CASSPGGGRAPGEQYF.